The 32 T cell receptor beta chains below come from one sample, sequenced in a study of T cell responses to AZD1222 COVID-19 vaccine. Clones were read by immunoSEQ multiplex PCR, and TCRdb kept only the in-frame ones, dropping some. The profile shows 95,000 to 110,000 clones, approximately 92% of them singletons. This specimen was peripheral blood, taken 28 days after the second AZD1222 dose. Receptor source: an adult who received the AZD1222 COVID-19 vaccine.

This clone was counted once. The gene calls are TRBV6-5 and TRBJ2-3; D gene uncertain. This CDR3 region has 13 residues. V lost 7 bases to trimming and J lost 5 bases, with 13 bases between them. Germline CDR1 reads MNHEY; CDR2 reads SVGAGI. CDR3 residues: CASTEGGLDTQYF. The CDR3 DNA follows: TGTGCCAGCACCGAAGGTGGGTTAGATACGCAGTATTTT.

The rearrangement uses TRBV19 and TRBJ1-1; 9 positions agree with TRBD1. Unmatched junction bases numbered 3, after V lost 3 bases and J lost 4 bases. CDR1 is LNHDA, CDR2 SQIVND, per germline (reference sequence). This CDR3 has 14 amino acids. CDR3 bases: TGTGCCAGTAGTATCCAACAGGGGGCCACTGAAGCTTTCTTT. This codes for CASSIQQGATEAFF.

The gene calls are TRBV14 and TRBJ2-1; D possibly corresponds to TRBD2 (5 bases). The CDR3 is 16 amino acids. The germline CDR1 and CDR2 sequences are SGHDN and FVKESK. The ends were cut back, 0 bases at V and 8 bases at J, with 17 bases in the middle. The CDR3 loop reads CASSQDIGLGSHEQFF. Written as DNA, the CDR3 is TGTGCCAGCAGCCAAGATATAGGTTTGGGGAGTCATGAGCAGTTCTTC. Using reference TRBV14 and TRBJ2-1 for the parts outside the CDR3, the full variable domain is EAGVTQFPSHSVIEKGQTVTLRCDPISGHDNLYWYRRVMGKEIKFLLHFVKESKQDESGMPNNRFLAERTGGTYSTLKVQPAELEDSGVYFCASSQDIGLGSHEQFFGPGTRLTVL.

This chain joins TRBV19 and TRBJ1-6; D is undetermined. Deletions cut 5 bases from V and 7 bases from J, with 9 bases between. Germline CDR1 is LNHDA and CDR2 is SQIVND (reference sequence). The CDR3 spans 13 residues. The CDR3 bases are TGTGCCAGTAGTCGTGAGGGAAATTCACCCCTCCACTTT. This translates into CASSREGNSPLHF.

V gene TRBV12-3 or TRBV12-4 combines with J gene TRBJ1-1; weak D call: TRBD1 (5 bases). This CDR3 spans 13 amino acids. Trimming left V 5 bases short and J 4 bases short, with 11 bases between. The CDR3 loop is CASSLGLPTEAFF. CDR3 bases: TGTGCCAGCAGTCTGGGACTGCCCACTGAAGCTTTCTTT.

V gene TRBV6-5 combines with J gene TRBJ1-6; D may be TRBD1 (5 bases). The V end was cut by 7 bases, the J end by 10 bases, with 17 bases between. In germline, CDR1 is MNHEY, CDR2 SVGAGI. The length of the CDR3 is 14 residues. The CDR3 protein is CASTQGPTQSPLHF. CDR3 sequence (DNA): TGTGCCAGCACCCAGGGACCCACACAATCACCCCTCCACTTT.

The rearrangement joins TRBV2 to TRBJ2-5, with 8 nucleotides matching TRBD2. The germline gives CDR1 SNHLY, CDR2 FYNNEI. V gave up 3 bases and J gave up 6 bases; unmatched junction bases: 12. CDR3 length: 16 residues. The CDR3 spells CASSEDGRGPGKTQYF. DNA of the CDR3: TGTGCCAGCAGTGAGGACGGGAGGGGCCCGGGGAAGACCCAGTACTTC.

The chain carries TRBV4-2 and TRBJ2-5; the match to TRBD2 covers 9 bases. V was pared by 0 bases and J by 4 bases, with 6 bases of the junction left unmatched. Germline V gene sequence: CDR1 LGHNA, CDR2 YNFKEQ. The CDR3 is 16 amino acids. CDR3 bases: TGTGCCAGCAGCCAAGAGGCCGGCGGGGGGGGAGAGACCCAGTACTTC. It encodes CASSQEAGGGGETQYF.

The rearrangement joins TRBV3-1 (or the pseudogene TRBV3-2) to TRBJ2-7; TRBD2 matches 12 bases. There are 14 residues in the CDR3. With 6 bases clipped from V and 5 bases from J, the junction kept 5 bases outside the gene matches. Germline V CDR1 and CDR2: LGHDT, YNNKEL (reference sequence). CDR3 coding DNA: TGTGCCAGCAGGGCTAGCGGGAGGGGGGACGAGCAGTACTTC. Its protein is CASRASGRGDEQYF.

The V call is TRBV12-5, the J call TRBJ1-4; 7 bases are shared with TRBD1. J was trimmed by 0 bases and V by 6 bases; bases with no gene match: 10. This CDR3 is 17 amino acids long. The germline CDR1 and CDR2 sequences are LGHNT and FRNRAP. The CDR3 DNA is TGTGCTAGTGGCCTCGACAGGGCCTATACAACTAATGAAAAACTGTTTTTT. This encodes CASGLDRAYTTNEKLFF.

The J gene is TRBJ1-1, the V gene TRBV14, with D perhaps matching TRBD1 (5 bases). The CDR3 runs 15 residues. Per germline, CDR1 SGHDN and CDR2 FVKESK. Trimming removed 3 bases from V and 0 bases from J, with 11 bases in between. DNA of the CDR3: TGTGCCAGCAGCCAGCCGGGACGAATGAACACTGAAGCTTTCTTT. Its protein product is CASSQPGRMNTEAFF.

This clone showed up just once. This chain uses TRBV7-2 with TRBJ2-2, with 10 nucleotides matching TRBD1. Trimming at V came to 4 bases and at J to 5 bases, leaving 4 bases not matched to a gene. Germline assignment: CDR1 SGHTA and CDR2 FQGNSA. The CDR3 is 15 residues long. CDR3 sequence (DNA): TGTGCCAGCAGCTATGGGACAGGGGTTACCGGGGAGCTGTTTTTT. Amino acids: CASSYGTGVTGELFF.

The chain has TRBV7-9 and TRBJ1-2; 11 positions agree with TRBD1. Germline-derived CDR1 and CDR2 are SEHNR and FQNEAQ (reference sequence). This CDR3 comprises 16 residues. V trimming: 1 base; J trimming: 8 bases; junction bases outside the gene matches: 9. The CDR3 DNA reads TGTGCCAGCAGCTTAGTATCGCACGGGACAGGGGGAGGCTACACCTTC. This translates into CASSLVSHGTGGGYTF.

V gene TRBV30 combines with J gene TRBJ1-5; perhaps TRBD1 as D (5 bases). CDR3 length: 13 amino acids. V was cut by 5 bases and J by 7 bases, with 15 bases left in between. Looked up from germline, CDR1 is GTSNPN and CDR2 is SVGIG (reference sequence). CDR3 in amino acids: CAWSDGTEQPQHF. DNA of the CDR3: TGTGCCTGGTCCGATGGGACCGAGCAGCCCCAGCATTTT.

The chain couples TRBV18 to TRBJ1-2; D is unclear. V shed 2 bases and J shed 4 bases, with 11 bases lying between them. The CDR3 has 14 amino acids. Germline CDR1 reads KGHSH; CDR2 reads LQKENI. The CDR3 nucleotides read TGTGCCAGCTCACCAGAGACTGGTAGCTATGGCTACACCTTC. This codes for CASSPETGSYGYTF.

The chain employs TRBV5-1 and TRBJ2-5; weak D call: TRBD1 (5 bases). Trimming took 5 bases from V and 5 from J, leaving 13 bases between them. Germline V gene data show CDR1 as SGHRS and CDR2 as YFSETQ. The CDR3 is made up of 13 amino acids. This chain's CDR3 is CASRSRVSETQYF. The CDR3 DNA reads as TGCGCCAGCAGATCCAGGGTGTCGGAGACCCAGTACTTC.

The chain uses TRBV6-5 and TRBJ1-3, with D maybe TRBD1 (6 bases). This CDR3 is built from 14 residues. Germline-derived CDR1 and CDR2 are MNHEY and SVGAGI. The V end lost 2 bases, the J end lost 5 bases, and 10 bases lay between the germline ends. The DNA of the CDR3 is TGTGCCAGCAGTTACGGCACAGGGAGAAACACCATATATTTT. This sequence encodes CASSYGTGRNTIYF.

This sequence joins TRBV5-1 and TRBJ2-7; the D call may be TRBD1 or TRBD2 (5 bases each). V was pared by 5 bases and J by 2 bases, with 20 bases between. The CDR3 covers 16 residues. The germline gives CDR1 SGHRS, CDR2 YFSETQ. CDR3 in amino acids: CASSASPGTGTYEQYF. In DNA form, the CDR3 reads TGCGCCAGCAGTGCTAGCCCCGGGACGGGTACCTACGAGCAGTACTTC.

DNA for the CDR3: TGTGCCAGCAGCTTAGGGGGGGTGAATAACAATGAGCAGTTCTTC. It specifies CASSLGGVNNNEQFF. The J gene is TRBJ2-1, the V gene TRBV7-3; 7 bases map to TRBD2. Germline V lookup: CDR1 SGHTA, CDR2 FQGTGA. V lost 2 bases and J lost 5; bases outside the gene matches: 6. The CDR3 is 15 amino acids.

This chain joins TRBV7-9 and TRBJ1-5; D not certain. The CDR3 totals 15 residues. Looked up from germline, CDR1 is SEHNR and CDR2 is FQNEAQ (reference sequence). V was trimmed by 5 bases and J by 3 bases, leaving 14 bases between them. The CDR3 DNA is TGTGCCAGCAGCCACCACTTCGGGGACAATCAGCCCCAGCATTTT. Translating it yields CASSHHFGDNQPQHF. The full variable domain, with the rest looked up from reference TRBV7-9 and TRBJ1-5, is DTGVSQNPRHKITKRGQNVTFRCDPISEHNRLYWYRQTLGQGPEFLTYFQNEAQLEKSRLLSDRFSAERPKGSFSTLEIQRTEQGDSAMYLCASSHHFGDNQPQHFGDGTRLSIL.

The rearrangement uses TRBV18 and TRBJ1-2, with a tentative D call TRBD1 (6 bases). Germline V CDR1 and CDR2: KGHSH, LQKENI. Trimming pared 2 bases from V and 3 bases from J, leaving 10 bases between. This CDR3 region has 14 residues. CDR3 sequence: CASSPGYRDYGYTF. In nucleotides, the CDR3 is TGTGCCAGCTCACCAGGTTACAGGGACTATGGCTACACCTTC.

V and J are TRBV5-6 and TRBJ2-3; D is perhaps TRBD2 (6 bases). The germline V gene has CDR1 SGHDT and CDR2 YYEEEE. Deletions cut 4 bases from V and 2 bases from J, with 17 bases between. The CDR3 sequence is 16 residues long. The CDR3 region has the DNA TGTGCCAGCAGCCCGACTAGGCCCCCCCTCACAGATACGCAGTATTTT. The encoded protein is CASSPTRPPLTDTQYF.

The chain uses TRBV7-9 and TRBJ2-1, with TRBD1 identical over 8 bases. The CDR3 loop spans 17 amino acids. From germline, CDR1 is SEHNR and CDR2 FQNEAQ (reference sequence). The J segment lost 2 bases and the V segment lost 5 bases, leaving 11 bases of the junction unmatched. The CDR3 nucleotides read TGTGCCAGCAGCAACCTACCGGACAGGGTGGCCTACAATGAGCAGTTCTTC. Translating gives CASSNLPDRVAYNEQFF. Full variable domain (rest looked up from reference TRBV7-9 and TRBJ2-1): DTGVSQNPRHKITKRGQNVTFRCDPISEHNRLYWYRQTLGQGPEFLTYFQNEAQLEKSRLLSDRFSAERPKGSFSTLEIQRTEQGDSAMYLCASSNLPDRVAYNEQFFGPGTRLTVL.

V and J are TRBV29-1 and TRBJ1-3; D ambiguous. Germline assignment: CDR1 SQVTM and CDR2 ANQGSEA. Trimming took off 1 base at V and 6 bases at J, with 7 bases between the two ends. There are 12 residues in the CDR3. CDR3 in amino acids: CSVEVTLNTIYF. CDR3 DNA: TGCAGCGTTGAAGTAACATTAAACACCATATATTTT.

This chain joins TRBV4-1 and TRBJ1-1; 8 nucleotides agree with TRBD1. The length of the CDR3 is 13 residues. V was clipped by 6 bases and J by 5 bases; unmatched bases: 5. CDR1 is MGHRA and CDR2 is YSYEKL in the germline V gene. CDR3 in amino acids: CASRAGGETEAFF. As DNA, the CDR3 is TGCGCCAGCAGGGCAGGGGGCGAGACTGAAGCTTTCTTT.

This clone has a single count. CDR3 sequence: CASSDRQGYYGYTF. The CDR3, as DNA: TGTGCCAGCAGCGACCGACAGGGCTACTATGGCTACACCTTC. This chain uses TRBV9 with TRBJ1-2; 7 bases match TRBD1. J lost 3 bases, V lost 3 bases, and 5 bases had no gene match. The germline CDR1 and CDR2 sequences are SGDLS and YYNGEE. The CDR3 covers 14 residues.

Written as DNA, the CDR3 is TGTGCCAGCAGCCCAGGACCCCTCCAATACGAGCAGTACTTC. This encodes CASSPGPLQYEQYF. The chain uses TRBV11-3 and TRBJ2-7; D gene uncertain. CDR3 length: 14 residues. V lost 5 bases and J 4 bases, leaving 15 bases between the germline ends. Germline CDR1 is SGHNT and CDR2 is YENEEA.

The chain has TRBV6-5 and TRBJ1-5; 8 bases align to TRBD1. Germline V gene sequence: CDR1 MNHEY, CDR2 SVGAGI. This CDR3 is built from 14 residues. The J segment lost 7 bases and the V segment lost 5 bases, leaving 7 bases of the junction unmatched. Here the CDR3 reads CASSTGGTGQPQHF. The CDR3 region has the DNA TGTGCCAGCAGTACAGGGGGGACGGGACAGCCCCAGCATTTT.

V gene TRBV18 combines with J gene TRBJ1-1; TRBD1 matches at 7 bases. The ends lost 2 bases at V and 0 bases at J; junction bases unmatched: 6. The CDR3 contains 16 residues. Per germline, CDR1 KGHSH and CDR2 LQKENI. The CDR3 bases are TGTGCCAGCTCACCATCGTCGACAGGGATGAACACTGAAGCTTTCTTT. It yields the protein CASSPSSTGMNTEAFF.

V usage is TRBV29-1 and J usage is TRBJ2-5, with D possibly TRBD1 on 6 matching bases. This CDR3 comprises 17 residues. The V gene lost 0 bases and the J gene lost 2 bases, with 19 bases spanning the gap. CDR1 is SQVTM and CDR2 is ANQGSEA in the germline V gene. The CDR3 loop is CSVEEWSPGAIQETQYF. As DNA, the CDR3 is TGCAGCGTTGAAGAGTGGTCGCCAGGGGCCATACAAGAGACCCAGTACTTC.

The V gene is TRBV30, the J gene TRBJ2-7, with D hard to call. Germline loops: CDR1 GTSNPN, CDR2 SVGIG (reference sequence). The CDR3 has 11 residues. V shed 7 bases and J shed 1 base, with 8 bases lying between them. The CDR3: CASAVSYEQYF. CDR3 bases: TGTGCCTCTGCAGTATCCTACGAGCAGTACTTC.

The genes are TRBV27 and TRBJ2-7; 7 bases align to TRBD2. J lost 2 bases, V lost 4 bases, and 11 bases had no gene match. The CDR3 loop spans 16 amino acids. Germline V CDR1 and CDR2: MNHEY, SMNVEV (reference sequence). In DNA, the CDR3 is TGTGCCAGCAGTTCCACTAGCGCCGCCAGACCCTACGAGCAGTACTTC. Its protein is CASSSTSAARPYEQYF.